This T cell receptor beta chain appears in the sequencing data of a study of CD8+ T cells in alopecia areata. Whole-study context: Treated patients swallowed 5 to 10 mg of oral tofacitinib twice daily. Study-wide findings and caveats: Greater clonality was observed in lesional scalp samples, especially alopecia totalis/universalis, versus normal scalp. TCRs were shared less clearly across patients than in mice, possibly for HLA-related reasons.

In each case, RNA was isolated and then reverse transcribed into cDNA as the sequencing template. Here immunoSEQ multiplex PCR was the method, and the copy in TCRdb shows in-frame clones only, minus some. The data hold over 6,000 clones, with approximately 70% observed a single time. The CDR3 runs 11 residues. Per germline, CDR1 DFQATT and CDR2 SNEGSKA (reference sequence). V lost 3 bases and J 1 base, leaving 3 bases between the germline ends. Only one count was recorded for this clone. The antigen remains undetermined. Obtained from alopecia areata patients were lesional scalp punch biopsies along with peripheral blood.

This clonotype was obtained from a human donor with alopecia areata. This chain links TRBV20-1 with TRBJ1-1; no firm D call. Sequenced here: skin, sampled at week 0. The DNA of the CDR3 is TGCAGTGCTAGTTCGAACACTGAAGCTTTCTTT. This codes for CSASSNTEAFF.